This TCR beta chain was captured by sequencing in a study of T-cell memory formation after mild COVID-19. This clonotype was counted a single time. The CDR3 loop spans 15 amino acids. With 2 bases removed from V and 4 bases from J, the gap between germline ends came to 14 bases. Germline V CDR1 and CDR2: SNHLY, FYNNEI. Each CDR3 protein gets one entry after TCRdb re-called the 5' RACE reads with MiXCR. The sample holds approximately 500,000 distinct CDR3 sequences; approximately 23% are singletons and the top ten take around an eighth. The J gene is TRBJ2-5, the V gene TRBV2; D possibly corresponds to TRBD2 (5 bases). This clonotype originated in an adult woman who had mild COVID-19 (a few samples of this study predate the infection). Cell type and time point are not known. The sequencing sample was made of PBMCs or a T cell subset sorted from them (not recorded which). This CDR3 reads CASSELASPPETQYF. The CDR3 bases are TGTGCCAGCAGTGAACTGGCTAGCCCCCCAGAGACCCAGTACTTC.